This T cell receptor beta chain was recorded in a study of cytomegalovirus exposure and HLA in healthy donors. About the study: The 130 or so validation repertoires, a later analysis reported, used the same platform as the 550 to 700 repertoires from the first cohort.

Between the trimmed V and J ends, which lost 2 bases and 2 bases, there was a span of 10 bases. There are 15 residues in the CDR3. Per the germline V gene, CDR1 is SGHDN and CDR2 is FVKESK. Notes on this clone: Its antigen is as yet unknown.

TCRdb keeps only in-frame clones here, not all; method: immunoSEQ multiplex PCR. The sample yields roughly 330,000 clones, roughly 87% seen once. General study results and limits: Later, an analysis found that TCR clusters from the first cohort tended to co-occur in the approximately 130 validation repertoires. Specific recognition of CMV antigens was confirmed in vitro for a few chains (all CMV-associated). Most observed TCR sequences were rare, whereas some public TCRs were detected in many donors.

The J gene is TRBJ1-3, the V gene TRBV14, with D unresolved. Sequencing was performed on PBMCs. This sequence originates from a woman in her twenties or thirties in good health and CMV-seropositive. CDR3 in amino acids: CASSQSRPPGNTIYF. CDR3 nucleotides: TGTGCCAGCAGCCAATCGCGTCCCCCTGGAAACACCATATATTTT.